Presented here are 2 T cell receptor beta chains from one specimen sequenced in a study of blood T cell repertoires in COVID-19. Repertoires were generated with immunoSEQ multiplex PCR, while TCRdb's copy carries only in-frame clones and drops some. The repertoire holds around 190,000 clones, with roughly 80% as singletons. Source material: peripheral blood. The source is a woman aged 45-60 years with acute or convalescent COVID-19.

The chain uses TRBV30 and TRBJ2-5; 7 positions match TRBD1. The CDR3 extends over 14 amino acids. Per germline, CDR1 GTSNPN and CDR2 SVGIG (reference sequence). Trimming cost V 4 bases and J 3 bases; bases outside gene matches: 8. The DNA for the CDR3 is TGTGCCTGGAAGAGGGGGCCGTTAGAAGAGACCCAGTACTTC. Translating gives CAWKRGPLEETQYF. Together with reference TRBV30 and TRBJ2-5, the CDR3 gives the full variable domain: SQTIHQWPATLVQPVGSPLSLECTVEGTSNPNLYWYRQAAGRGLQLLFYSVGIGQISSEVPQNLSASRPQDRQFILSSKKLLLSDSGFYLCAWKRGPLEETQYFGPGTRLLVL.

The genes are TRBV6-6 and TRBJ2-1, with TRBD2 matching 9 bases. J lost 5 bases, V lost 1 base, and 3 bases had no gene match. Per the germline V gene, CDR1 is MNHNY and CDR2 is SVGAGI (reference sequence). The CDR3 spans 15 residues. The CDR3 region is CASSYLRGGDNEQFF. CDR3 DNA: TGTGCCAGCAGTTACTTGCGGGGGGGGGACAATGAGCAGTTCTTC.